Presented here are 26 T cell receptor beta chains from one specimen sequenced in a study of shared clonotypes between healthy human individuals. Positively selected for CCR7, the CD45RO-negative cells used as naive CD8 cells excluded terminally differentiated effector memory CD45RA+ cells. The data were produced by immunoSEQ multiplex PCR, yet TCRdb's version contains in-frame clones alone and is incomplete. The table shows some 2 million clones, with about 94% occurring only once. Sequencing used naive CD8+ T cells sorted from blood. These receptors came from a man between 18 and 29 years old in good health.

The chain carries TRBV9 and TRBJ1-2, with TRBD1 matching 7 bases. CDR3 length: 15 residues. The trim removed 3 bases at V and 5 bases at J, leaving 10 bases unmatched. Germline CDR1 and CDR2: SGDLS and YYNGEE. The CDR3 region is CASSAGTEAGYGYTF. The CDR3 nucleotides read TGTGCCAGCAGCGCCGGGACAGAGGCAGGGTATGGCTACACCTTC.

This clone appeared once. V gene TRBV4-1 combines with J gene TRBJ2-3; D is perhaps TRBD1 or TRBD2 (5 bases each). The CDR3 consists of 17 residues. The V gene's germline CDR1 is MGHRA and CDR2 YSYEKL. The germline V and J ends were trimmed by 4 bases and 2 bases, with 19 bases remaining between them. The CDR3: CASSPSEGMDVTDTQYF. The CDR3 nucleotides read TGCGCCAGCAGCCCCTCAGAGGGGATGGATGTCACAGATACGCAGTATTTT.

The genes are TRBV4-3 and TRBJ2-7; D remains unclear. V was pared by 2 bases and J by 3 bases, with 11 bases between. The CDR3 is 14 residues long. The germline V gene encodes CDR1 LGHNA and CDR2 YSLEER. The chain's CDR3 is CASSQRAGDYEQYF. The CDR3 nucleotides are TGCGCCAGCAGCCAACGCGCCGGTGACTACGAGCAGTACTTC.

This chain links TRBV13 with TRBJ2-3; 7 bases are shared with TRBD2. In germline, CDR1 is PRHDT, CDR2 FYEKMQ (reference sequence). The CDR3 runs to 12 residues. The V and J ends lost 5 bases and 7 bases, in that order; junction bases with no gene match: 3. The CDR3 DNA reads TGTGCCAGCAGCCCCGGGGGGAATACGCAGTATTTT. Its protein product is CASSPGGNTQYF. The whole variable domain, remainder taken from reference TRBV13 and TRBJ2-3, is AAGVIQSPRHLIKEKRETATLKCYPIPRHDTVYWYQQGPGQDPQFLISFYEKMQSDKGSIPDRFSAQQFSDYHSELNMSSLELGDSALYFCASSPGGNTQYFGPGTRLTVL.

This clone was seen just once. The chain combines TRBV29-1 with TRBJ2-7, with 8 bases fitting TRBD2. CDR3 length equals 13 residues. CDR1 is SQVTM and CDR2 is ANQGSEA in the germline V gene. The J segment lost 3 bases and the V segment lost 6 bases, leaving 7 bases of the junction unmatched. The CDR3 loop reads CSVPGLGGYEQYF. The CDR3, as DNA: TGCAGCGTGCCGGGACTAGGTGGCTACGAGCAGTACTTC.

This chain connects TRBV9 to TRBJ2-1; either TRBD1 or TRBD2 may supply D (5 bases each). The CDR3 is 16 amino acids. Looked up from germline, CDR1 is SGDLS and CDR2 is YYNGEE. Trimming took 0 bases from V and 3 from J, leaving 13 bases between them. The chain's CDR3 is CASSVDGGDYYNEQFF. The CDR3 DNA sequence: TGTGCCAGCAGCGTAGATGGGGGAGACTACTACAATGAGCAGTTCTTC.

The chain links TRBV27 to TRBJ1-4; maybe TRBD1 (6 bases). The CDR3 is 15 residues long. Germline lookup yields CDR1 MNHEY and CDR2 SMNVEV (reference sequence). V lost 4 bases, J lost 8 bases, and 17 bases lay in between. In nucleotides, the CDR3 is TGTGCCAGCAGTTCCAAGACAGGATGGAGGGAAAAACTGTTTTTT. Translating gives CASSSKTGWREKLFF. The full variable domain, in which reference TRBV27 and TRBJ1-4 provide the parts outside the CDR3, is EAQVTQNPRYLITVTGKKLTVTCSQNMNHEYMSWYRQDPGLGLRQIYYSMNVEVTDKGDVPEGYKVSRKEKRNFPLILESPSPNQTSLYFCASSSKTGWREKLFFGSGTQLSVL.

This clone occurred once. The genes are TRBV7-9 and TRBJ2-7; D gene uncertain. V dropped 5 bases and J dropped 4 bases, with 15 bases sitting between them. Germline lookup yields CDR1 SEHNR and CDR2 FQNEAQ (reference sequence). The CDR3 consists of 14 residues. The CDR3 loop reads CASSPRHGAYEQYF. The CDR3 DNA reads TGTGCCAGCAGCCCGAGACACGGAGCTTACGAGCAGTACTTC.

The V and J genes are TRBV7-9 and TRBJ2-7; 7 bases map to TRBD1. This CDR3 has 16 residues. Germline assignment: CDR1 SEHNR and CDR2 FQNEAQ (reference sequence). Trimming at V came to 7 bases and at J to 2 bases, leaving 14 bases not matched to a gene. CDR3: CASTTRTGEDPYEQYF. CDR3 in DNA: TGTGCCAGCACCACCCGGACAGGCGAAGATCCCTACGAGCAGTACTTC.

This chain joins TRBV27 and TRBJ1-5; D is unresolved. V was cut by 3 bases and J by 3 bases, with 12 bases left in between. Per germline, CDR1 MNHEY and CDR2 SMNVEV (reference sequence). CDR3 length equals 15 residues. CDR3 amino acids: CASSLGGLFNQPQHF. CDR3 DNA sequence: TGTGCCAGCAGTTTGGGAGGGCTCTTCAATCAGCCCCAGCATTTT.

The chain links TRBV18 to TRBJ2-7; possibly TRBD1 or TRBD2 for D (5 bases each). The CDR3 length is 16 residues. V lost 1 base, J lost 3 bases, and 16 bases lay in between. Germline-derived CDR1 and CDR2 are KGHSH and LQKENI. Written as DNA, the CDR3 is TGTGCCAGCTCACCACTCAGCGGACAAGGAGTCTACGAGCAGTACTTC. It encodes CASSPLSGQGVYEQYF.

V gene TRBV28 combines with J gene TRBJ1-3; D uncertain. V lost 3 bases, J lost 4 bases, and 10 bases lay in between. The CDR3 sequence is 14 residues long. Germline V gene sequence: CDR1 MDHEN, CDR2 SYDVKM. CDR3 loop: CASSFNTRGNTIYF. For the CDR3, the DNA is TGTGCCAGCAGTTTCAACACAAGGGGAAACACCATATATTTT.

The rearrangement uses TRBV10-3 and TRBJ2-3, with TRBD2 identical over 8 bases. The V gene end was trimmed by 5 bases and the J gene end by 6 bases; junction bases not matched to a gene: 7. CDR3 size: 14 residues. From germline, CDR1 is ENHRY and CDR2 SYGVKD. CDR3 sequence (DNA): TGTGCCATCAGTAACCCCGGGGGGGAGGATACGCAGTATTTT. It translates to CAISNPGGEDTQYF.

The chain recombines TRBV7-8 with TRBJ2-1, with 9 bases matching TRBD2. Trimming cost V 0 bases and J 8 bases; bases outside gene matches: 11. The germline gives CDR1 SGHVS, CDR2 FQNEAQ. The length of the CDR3 is 17 residues. The CDR3 protein is CASSLAMAGGRQDEQFF. Here the CDR3 DNA reads TGTGCCAGCAGCTTAGCGATGGCGGGAGGGCGACAAGATGAGCAGTTCTTC.

This chain uses TRBV5-1 with TRBJ2-7, with D unclear. Trimming took off 2 bases at V and 7 bases at J, with 10 bases between the two ends. Germline-derived CDR1 and CDR2 are SGHRS and YFSETQ. The CDR3 covers 12 residues. CDR3 protein: CASSFNLGEQYF. The CDR3 nucleotides are TGCGCCAGCAGCTTTAACCTGGGAGAGCAGTACTTC.

As for this clone: Germline and junction disagree at one end, which may indicate a read error. The CDR3 DNA is TGTGCCAGCAGCTTAGGACTAGCGCCCGGCTACGAGCAGTGCTTC. Its protein product is CASSLGLAPGYEQCF. V usage is TRBV7-9 and J usage is TRBJ2-7; TRBD2 matches at 8 bases. Per the germline V gene, CDR1 is SEHNR and CDR2 is FQNEAQ (reference sequence). The CDR3 is 15 amino acids.

Here the CDR3 DNA reads TGTGCCATCAGTGGAGAGGGGTACACTGAAGCTTTCTTT. Protein sequence: CAISGEGYTEAFF. The genes are TRBV10-3 and TRBJ1-1; D is possibly TRBD1 (5 bases). The germline V and J ends were trimmed by 4 bases and 3 bases, with 9 bases remaining between them. The CDR3 has 13 residues. In germline, CDR1 is ENHRY, CDR2 SYGVKD.

The rearrangement uses TRBV6-1 and TRBJ1-5, with 9 bases identical to TRBD1. CDR1 is MNHNS and CDR2 is SASEGT in the germline V gene. This CDR3 comprises 14 residues. V dropped 6 bases and J dropped 7; count of bases not matched to a gene: 7. DNA for the CDR3: TGTGCCAGCAGACAACAGGGGGCAAGCCAGCCCCAGCATTTT. It encodes CASRQQGASQPQHF.

As for this clone: Other nucleotide sequences from this sample produce the same CDR3. V gene TRBV27 combines with J gene TRBJ2-5; D is uncertain. CDR1 is MNHEY and CDR2 is SMNVEV in the germline V gene (reference sequence). With 2 bases removed from V and 1 base from J, the gap between germline ends came to 5 bases. The CDR3 has 13 amino acids. The CDR3 protein is CASSLIGQETQYF. In DNA, the CDR3 is TGTGCCAGCAGTTTAATCGGCCAAGAGACCCAGTACTTC.

This chain joins TRBV27 and TRBJ2-1; tentative D call: TRBD2 (6 bases). Trimming took off 0 bases at V and 4 bases at J, with 13 bases between the two ends. Germline CDR1 MNHEY, CDR2 SMNVEV (reference sequence). The CDR3 contains 16 residues. The CDR3 protein is CASSLSGGGFYNEQFF. CDR3 nucleotides: TGTGCCAGCAGTTTATCGGGTGGAGGGTTTTACAATGAGCAGTTCTTC.

The chain couples TRBV6-5 to TRBJ1-1; D gene ambiguous. With 5 bases removed from V and 1 base from J, the gap between germline ends came to 8 bases. Germline V gene data show CDR1 as MNHEY and CDR2 as SVGAGI. CDR3 length: 13 amino acids. The CDR3 here is CASSPRQNTEAFF. The DNA of the CDR3 is TGTGCCAGCAGTCCCCGACAGAACACTGAAGCTTTCTTT.

This clone was seen a single time. The V and J genes are TRBV5-5 and TRBJ2-7; weak D call: TRBD1 (6 bases). From germline, CDR1 is SGHKS and CDR2 YYEKEE (reference sequence). The CDR3 extends over 14 amino acids. With 0 bases removed from V and 7 bases from J, the gap between germline ends came to 14 bases. The CDR3 here is CASSLGTGPLEQYF. The CDR3 DNA follows: TGTGCCAGCAGCTTGGGAACAGGGCCCTTAGAGCAGTACTTC. Full variable domain (remainder filled in from reference TRBV5-5 and TRBJ2-7): DAGVTQSPTHLIKTRGQQVTLRCSPISGHKSVSWYQQVLGQGPQFIFQYYEKEERGRGNFPDRFSARQFPNYSSELNVNALLLGDSALYLCASSLGTGPLEQYFGPGTRLTVT.

V is TRBV27 and J is TRBJ1-1; TRBD1 might be the D (6 bases). Per the germline V gene, CDR1 is MNHEY and CDR2 is SMNVEV (reference sequence). The length of the CDR3 is 19 residues. Between the trimmed V and J ends, which lost 5 bases and 0 bases, there was a span of 25 bases. The DNA of the CDR3 is TGTGCCAGCAGTCCCCAGGTCTGGGGGGCGGAAATGCTGAACACTGAAGCTTTCTTT. Translation gives CASSPQVWGAEMLNTEAFF.

The chain couples TRBV6-6 to TRBJ2-1, with D hard to call. This CDR3 has 12 amino acids. Trimming cost V 2 bases and J 15 bases, with 14 bases left between them. Per the germline V gene, CDR1 is MNHNY and CDR2 is SVGAGI (reference sequence). The CDR3 region is CASSYDDPFMFF. CDR3 nucleotide sequence: TGTGCCAGCAGTTACGACGACCCCTTTATGTTCTTC.

This chain links TRBV25-1 with TRBJ1-4; tentatively, D is TRBD1 (6 bases). V was cut by 5 bases and J by 7 bases, with 14 bases left in between. Germline V gives CDR1 MGHDK, CDR2 SYGVNS. The CDR3 is made up of 14 amino acids. In nucleotides, the CDR3 is TGTGCCAGCAGTCCAGGGGCCGGGGGTGAAAAACTGTTTTTT. It codes for CASSPGAGGEKLFF.

The chain couples TRBV14 to TRBJ2-3; 16 nucleotides align to TRBD2. CDR3 size: 20 residues. With V trimmed by 4 bases and J by 1 base, 11 bases remained unmatched. CDR1 is SGHDN and CDR2 is FVKESK in the germline V gene. CDR3 region: CASSLSSGTSGGAGTDTQYF. CDR3 nucleotide sequence: TGTGCCAGCAGCCTATCCTCCGGGACTAGCGGGGGGGCGGGCACAGATACGCAGTATTTT.